This T cell receptor (beta chain) emerged from a study of beta chain features in type 1 diabetes. The whole isolated RNA underwent reverse transcription, so sequencing captured expressed TCRB transcripts. Some clones are missing from TCRdb's copy, which holds only in-frame ones; the method was immunoSEQ multiplex PCR. This table has tens of thousands of clones, 60% to 75% appearing once. This CDR3 has 14 amino acids. Germline CDR1 MNHEY, CDR2 SVGAGI. V dropped 0 bases and J dropped 6; count of bases not matched to a gene: 4. Study results and limitations: Patients with type 1 diabetes carried fewer insertions and had more deletions at their VDJ junctions. People with Type 1 diabetes carried modestly yet significantly shorter TCRB CDR3s in all four CD4+ subsets.

This clone has a single count. Antigen specificity is unknown. The sequence derives from a man aged 25 to 45 with type 1 diabetes. Some clones in this sample may be carry-over from other donors' samples. The rearrangement uses TRBV6-5 and TRBJ2-5; 7 positions match TRBD1. Sequenced sample: Tregs from blood. The CDR3 protein is CASSYSWGQQTQYF. The CDR3 nucleotides are TGTGCCAGCAGTTACTCGTGGGGACAGCAGACCCAGTACTTC.